The 17 T cell receptor beta chains presented below share a single source sample, sequenced in a study of blood T cell repertoires in COVID-19. Generated by immunoSEQ multiplex PCR, the TCRdb table keeps only in-frame clones and is missing some. The repertoire has roughly 310,000 clones, 70% to 90% of them found once; the top ten carry over 8%. The sample was PBMCs or T cells enriched from blood (not recorded which). The receptors derive from a woman in her 40s who had recovered from COVID-19.

The chain carries TRBV10-3 and TRBJ2-2, with 9 bases lining up with TRBD1. CDR3 length equals 13 residues. The junction had 6 bases not matched to a gene; V was cut back by 11 bases and J by 5 bases. CDR1 ENHRY and CDR2 SYGVKD come from the germline V gene. The CDR3 bases are TGTGCCCATGGGACAGGGAGGACCGGGGAGCTGTTTTTT. Translated: CAHGTGRTGELFF.

The rearrangement links TRBV5-4 to TRBJ2-1; D ambiguous. Germline V CDR1 and CDR2: SGHNT, YYREEE (reference sequence). There are 15 residues in the CDR3. The ends were cut back, 4 bases at V and 0 bases at J, with 11 bases in the middle. Here the CDR3 reads CASSGGSVSYNEQFF. The CDR3, as DNA: TGTGCCAGCAGCGGTGGAAGCGTCTCCTACAATGAGCAGTTCTTC. Full variable domain (outside the CDR3, taken from reference TRBV5-4 and TRBJ2-1): ETGVTQSPTHLIKTRGQQVTLRCSSQSGHNTVSWYQQALGQGPQFIFQYYREEENGRGNFPPRFSGLQFPNYSSELNVNALELDDSALYLCASSGGSVSYNEQFFGPGTRLTVL.

Of note for this clone: One end of the junction fails to match germline, which may point to a read error. The chain has TRBV19 and TRBJ1-4; 7 bases map to TRBD1. Per the germline V gene, CDR1 is LNHDA and CDR2 is SQIVND (reference sequence). CDR3 length: 12 amino acids. DNA of the CDR3: TGTGCCAGTAGTATTCCGGGGACAGTTGAAGGTTTT. Protein: CASSIPGTVEGF.

The gene calls are TRBV7-2 and TRBJ1-2, with 8 bases matching TRBD1. Germline V gene data show CDR1 as SGHTA and CDR2 as FQGNSA. J gave up 4 bases and V 1 base, and 11 bases lay outside the gene matches. The CDR3 runs to 17 residues. Here the CDR3 reads CASSLVDGAGGSYGYTF. CDR3 in DNA: TGTGCCAGCAGCTTAGTGGATGGGGCAGGGGGCAGCTATGGCTACACCTTC. Combining the CDR3 with reference TRBV7-2 and TRBJ1-2 gives the whole variable domain GAGVSQSPSNKVTEKGKDVELRCDPISGHTALYWYRQSLGQGLEFLIYFQGNSAPDKSGLPSDRFSAERTGGSVSTLTIQRTQQEDSAVYLCASSLVDGAGGSYGYTFGSGTRLTVV.

The chain employs TRBV28 and TRBJ2-1, with 7 nucleotides matching TRBD2. This CDR3 comprises 15 residues. The germline CDR1 and CDR2 sequences are MDHEN and SYDVKM. V was pared by 8 bases and J by 8 bases, with 15 bases of the junction left unmatched. CDR3 in amino acids: CASSQAGQPWDEQFF. The CDR3 coding sequence is TGTGCCAGCTCCCAAGCGGGGCAGCCCTGGGATGAGCAGTTCTTC.

V and J are TRBV4-3 and TRBJ2-7; 9 bases line up with TRBD2. Germline loops: CDR1 LGHNA, CDR2 YSLEER. Unmatched junction bases numbered 4, after V lost 4 bases and J lost 3 bases. This CDR3 is 14 amino acids long. The CDR3 nucleotides read TGCGCCAGCAGCCGTCGACTAGCGGACTACGAGCAGTACTTC. Its translation is CASSRRLADYEQYF.

Of note for this clone: The sample has other DNA sequences that encode this CDR3 too. V and J are TRBV28 and TRBJ2-3; D ambiguous. Trimming stripped 1 base from V and 4 bases from J, with 3 bases between. Germline V CDR1 and CDR2: MDHEN, SYDVKM. This CDR3 is built from 12 residues. CDR3 nucleotide sequence: TGTGCCAGCAGTTTATCGTCAGATACGCAGTATTTT. Translation: CASSLSSDTQYF.

The V gene is TRBV27, the J gene TRBJ2-7, with 8 nucleotides matching TRBD2. V shed 4 bases and J 4 bases; nucleotides not matched to a gene: 12. The germline V gene has CDR1 MNHEY and CDR2 SMNVEV (reference sequence). This CDR3 is 16 amino acids long. CDR3 amino acids: CASSYEAPGLGYEQYF. The CDR3 DNA reads as TGTGCCAGCAGTTATGAGGCCCCGGGACTAGGGTACGAGCAGTACTTC.

CDR3 sequence: CASSTQGFNSPLHF. CDR3 nucleotides: TGTGCCAGCAGTACACAGGGGTTTAATTCACCCCTCCACTTT. The J gene is TRBJ1-6, the V gene TRBV6-5, with 7 bases lining up with TRBD1. The V and J ends lost 5 bases and 6 bases, in that order; junction bases with no gene match: 4. This CDR3 is built from 14 residues. Germline CDR1 MNHEY, CDR2 SVGAGI.

This rearrangement joins TRBV28 to TRBJ1-2; TRBD1 matches 7 bases. The germline V gene encodes CDR1 MDHEN and CDR2 SYDVKM. J was trimmed by 0 bases and V by 5 bases; bases with no gene match: 6. The CDR3 extends over 15 amino acids. In DNA form, the CDR3 reads TGTGCCAGCAGTACCGGGACAGCTACTAACTATGGCTACACCTTC. Protein sequence: CASSTGTATNYGYTF.

The rearrangement links TRBV5-4 to TRBJ2-1; tentatively, D is TRBD2 (7 bases). CDR3 length equals 16 residues. Germline-derived CDR1 and CDR2 are SGHNT and YYREEE (reference sequence). V was clipped by 4 bases and J by 3 bases, with 17 bases between them. The CDR3 coding sequence is TGTGCCAGCAGCCCGGGGGCAGGGACTATCTACAATGAGCAGTTCTTC. It encodes CASSPGAGTIYNEQFF.

This clone has just one count. The DNA for the CDR3 is TGTGCCAGCAGCCCCAGAAATGAAAAACTGTTTTTT. This encodes CASSPRNEKLFF. This rearrangement joins TRBV12-3 or TRBV12-4 to TRBJ1-4, with D hard to call. V lost 6 bases and J lost 5, with 7 bases in between. This CDR3 contains 12 residues.

The rearrangement uses TRBV4-1 and TRBJ1-2, with 10 bases identical to TRBD1. Germline V gene lookup returns CDR1 MGHRA and CDR2 YSYEKL. After removal of 0 bases from V and 6 bases from J, the junction contained 10 bases not matched to a gene. This CDR3 comprises 17 residues. CDR3 DNA sequence: TGCGCCAGCAGCCAAGATTCTCCGGGACAGGGGATGAATGGCTACACCTTC. It codes for CASSQDSPGQGMNGYTF.

The table lists this clone with a count of one. This chain connects TRBV29-1 to TRBJ2-7; no clear D gene. The CDR3 has 11 residues. V lost 4 bases, J lost 5 bases, and 9 bases lay in between. From germline, CDR1 is SQVTM and CDR2 ANQGSEA. The CDR3 sequence: CSVGQTHEQYF. CDR3 bases: TGCAGCGTTGGGCAAACCCACGAGCAGTACTTC.

This clone was seen a handful of times. V and J are TRBV9 and TRBJ2-1; 11 positions agree with TRBD2. With 4 bases clipped from V and 8 bases from J, the junction kept 8 bases outside the gene matches. Germline CDR1 SGDLS, CDR2 YYNGEE. CDR3 size: 15 residues. Written as DNA, the CDR3 is TGTGCCAGCAGCCTCCGACTAGCGGGGATGGATGAGCAGTTCTTC. Translating it yields CASSLRLAGMDEQFF. Supplemented by reference TRBV9 and TRBJ2-1, the full variable domain reads DSGVTQTPKHLITATGQRVTLRCSPRSGDLSVYWYQQSLDQGLQFLIQYYNGEERAKGNILERFSAQQFPDLHSELNLSSLELGDSALYFCASSLRLAGMDEQFFGPGTRLTVL.

The sample holds a few counts of this clone. The chain combines TRBV4-3 with TRBJ2-1, with TRBD1 identical over 8 bases. The germline V gene encodes CDR1 LGHNA and CDR2 YSLEER. The CDR3 consists of 15 residues. V was clipped by 5 bases and J by 13 bases; unmatched bases: 16. The CDR3 bases are TGCGCCAGCAGCTCCGGGACAGGCACCCATAGCGACCAGTTCTTC. Translating it yields CASSSGTGTHSDQFF.

This chain uses TRBV9 with TRBJ1-3, with D perhaps matching TRBD1 (5 bases). The CDR3 runs 14 residues. Germline CDR1 and CDR2: SGDLS and YYNGEE. Trimming cost V 5 bases and J 5 bases, with 14 bases left between them. CDR3 sequence reads: CASRAQGSRNTIYF. CDR3 in DNA: TGTGCCAGCAGAGCCCAGGGATCGAGAAACACCATATATTTT.